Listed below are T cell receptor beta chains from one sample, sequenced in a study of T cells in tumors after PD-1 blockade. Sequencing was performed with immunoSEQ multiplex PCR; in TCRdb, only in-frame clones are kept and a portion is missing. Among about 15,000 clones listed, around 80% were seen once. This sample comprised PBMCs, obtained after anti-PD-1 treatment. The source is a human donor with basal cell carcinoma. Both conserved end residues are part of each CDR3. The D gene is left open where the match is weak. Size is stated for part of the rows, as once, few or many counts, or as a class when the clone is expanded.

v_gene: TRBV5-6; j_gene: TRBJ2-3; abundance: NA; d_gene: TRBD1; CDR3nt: TGTGCCAGCAGCCTCGGGACAGTCACAGATACGCAGTATTTT; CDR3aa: CASSLGTVTDTQYF
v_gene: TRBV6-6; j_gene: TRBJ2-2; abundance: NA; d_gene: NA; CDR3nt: TGTGCCAGCAGTTATTACACCGGGGAGCTGTTTTTT; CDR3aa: CASSYYTGELFF
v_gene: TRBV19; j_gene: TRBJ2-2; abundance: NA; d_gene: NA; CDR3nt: TGTGCCAGTACCGACGCGGGACCGAACACCGGGGAGCTGTTTTTT; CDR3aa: CASTDAGPNTGELFF
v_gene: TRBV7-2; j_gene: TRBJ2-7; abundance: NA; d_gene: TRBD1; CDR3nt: TGTGCCAGCAGCGCAAGGACAGGGAAATACGAGCAGTACTTC; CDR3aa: CASSARTGKYEQYF
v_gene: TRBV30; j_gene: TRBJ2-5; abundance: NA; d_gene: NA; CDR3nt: TGTGCCTGGAGTGTGGGGGGCCAGGAGACCCAGTACTTC; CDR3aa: CAWSVGGQETQYF
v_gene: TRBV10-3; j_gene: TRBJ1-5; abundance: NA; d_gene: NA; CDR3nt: TGTGCCACCTCGGGGGAGCGGCGGGGGGGTGGAGGGCAGCCCCAGCATTTT; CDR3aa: CATSGERRGGGGQPQHF
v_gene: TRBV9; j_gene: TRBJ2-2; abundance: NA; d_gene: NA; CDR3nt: TGTGCCAGCAGGGGCGGGCAGACCACCGGGGAGCTGTTTTTT; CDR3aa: CASRGGQTTGELFF
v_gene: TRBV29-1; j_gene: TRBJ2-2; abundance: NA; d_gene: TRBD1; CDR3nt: TGCAGCGTTGATCCACAGGGGAAGACCGGGGAGCTGTTTTTT; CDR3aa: CSVDPQGKTGELFF
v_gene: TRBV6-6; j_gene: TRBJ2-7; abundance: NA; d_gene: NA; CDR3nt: TGTGCCAGCAGGGCGGGGATTAACGAGCAGTACTTC; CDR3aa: CASRAGINEQYF
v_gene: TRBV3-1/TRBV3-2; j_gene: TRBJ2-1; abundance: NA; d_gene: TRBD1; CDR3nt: TGTGCCAGCAGCGGACAGGGGACCCACAATGAGCAGTTCTTC; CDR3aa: CASSGQGTHNEQFF
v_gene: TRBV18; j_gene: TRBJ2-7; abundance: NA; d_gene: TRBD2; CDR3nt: TGTGCCAGCAAAGGAGGGACTAGCGGATCCTACGAGCAGTACTTC; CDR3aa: CASKGGTSGSYEQYF
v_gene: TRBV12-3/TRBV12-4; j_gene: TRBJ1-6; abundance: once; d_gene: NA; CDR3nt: TGTGCCAGCACCAAGGACAGTAATTCACCCCTCCACTTT; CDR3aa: CASTKDSNSPLHF
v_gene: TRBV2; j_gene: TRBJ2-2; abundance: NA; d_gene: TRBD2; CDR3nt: TGTGCCAGCATTCCTCCGGGGACTAGCGGGCCAAACACCGGGGAGCTGTTTTTT; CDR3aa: CASIPPGTSGPNTGELFF
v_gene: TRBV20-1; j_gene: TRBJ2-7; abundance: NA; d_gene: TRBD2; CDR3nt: TGCAGTGCTAGTGGCTTGTTAGCGGGACCCTACGAGCAGTACTTC; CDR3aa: CSASGLLAGPYEQYF